This T cell receptor (beta chain) was retrieved from a study of shared clonotypes between healthy human individuals. The study's findings and limits: In general, naive subsets displayed greater estimated richness than memory subsets did. Clonotype sharing levels among donors were expected to vary with sequencing depth.

There were no recent acute infections or vaccinations among the donors, who were healthy HIV-negative adults. Germline V gene lookup returns CDR1 MNHEY and CDR2 SVGAGI. V was pared by 5 bases and J by 4 bases, with 17 bases between. The CDR3 is made up of 15 amino acids. For this clone: As yet, its antigen is unknown.

Sequencing used immunoSEQ multiplex PCR; TCRdb keeps in-frame clones, though not all of them. Among 2 million to 2.5 million clones listed, almost 96% were seen once. This sequence was found in a young man in good health. Sequences were obtained from naive CD4+ T cells sorted from blood. The subset here: CD45RA+ positively selected. V gene TRBV6-5 combines with J gene TRBJ1-2; D is ambiguous. The CDR3 is CASSQTPGGIYGYTF. CDR3 DNA: TGTGCCAGCAGTCAGACCCCGGGCGGGATCTATGGCTACACCTTC.